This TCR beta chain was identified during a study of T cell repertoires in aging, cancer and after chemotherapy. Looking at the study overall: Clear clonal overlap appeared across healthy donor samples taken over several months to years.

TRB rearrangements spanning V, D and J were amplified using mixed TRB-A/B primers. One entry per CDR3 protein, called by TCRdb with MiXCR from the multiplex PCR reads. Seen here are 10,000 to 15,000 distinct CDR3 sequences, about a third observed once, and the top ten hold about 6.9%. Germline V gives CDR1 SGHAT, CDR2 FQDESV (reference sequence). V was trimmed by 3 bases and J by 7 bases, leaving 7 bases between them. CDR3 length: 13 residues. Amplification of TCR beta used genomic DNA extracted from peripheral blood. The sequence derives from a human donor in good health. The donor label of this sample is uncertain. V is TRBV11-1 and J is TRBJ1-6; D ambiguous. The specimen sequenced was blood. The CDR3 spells CASSFVWNSPLHF. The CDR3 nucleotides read TGTGCCAGCAGCTTTGTCTGGAATTCACCCCTCCACTTT.